Below are 28 T cell receptor beta chains sequenced from a single sample in a study of OX40 agonist ivuxolimab in advanced cancers. Here immunoSEQ multiplex PCR was the method, and the copy in TCRdb shows in-frame clones only, minus some. The sample shows nearly 80,000 clones, roughly 81% of them seen only once. The starting material was CD4+ or CD8+ T cells sorted from blood, obtained in a trial of the OX40 agonist ivuxolimab. The receptors were gathered from an adult with an advanced solid tumor such as melanoma, head and neck, liver or kidney cancer.

This chain's CDR3 is CASSSGQVVSGNTIYF. DNA for the CDR3: TGTGCCAGCTCATCCGGACAGGTCGTCTCTGGAAACACCATATATTTT. The V gene is TRBV18, the J gene TRBJ1-3; TRBD1 agrees at 7 bases. Germline assignment: CDR1 KGHSH and CDR2 LQKENI. Unmatched junction bases numbered 7, after V lost 5 bases and J lost 0 bases. The CDR3 loop spans 16 amino acids.

The sample holds a few counts of this clone. The V call is TRBV5-1, the J call TRBJ2-7; D uncertain. The CDR3 covers 13 residues. V was shortened by 4 bases and J by 1 base, with 9 bases between the two germline ends. Germline V gene lookup returns CDR1 SGHRS and CDR2 YFSETQ. The CDR3 is CASSPRVSYEQYF. As DNA, the CDR3 is TGCGCCAGCAGCCCCCGGGTATCCTACGAGCAGTACTTC.

This rearrangement joins TRBV4-3 to TRBJ1-5; 8 nucleotides agree with TRBD1. The CDR3 covers 16 residues. In germline, CDR1 is LGHNA, CDR2 YSLEER. V lost 2 bases to trimming and J lost 2 bases; unmatched junction nucleotides: 5. For the CDR3, the DNA is TGCGCCAGCAGCCAAACCAGGGGGCGAGGCAATCAGCCCCAGCATTTT. It is translated as CASSQTRGRGNQPQHF.

This clone has a handful of counts. Here the CDR3 reads CASSPTGYGYTF. DNA of the CDR3: TGTGCCAGCAGTCCGACAGGCTATGGCTACACCTTC. V is TRBV28 and J is TRBJ1-2; weak D call: TRBD1 (6 bases). The CDR3 loop spans 12 amino acids. Germline values: CDR1 MDHEN, CDR2 SYDVKM. Trimming pared 5 bases from V and 4 bases from J, leaving 8 bases between.

The chain is built from TRBV13 and TRBJ2-7; D might be TRBD1 (6 bases). The CDR3 is 13 amino acids. Germline CDR1 reads PRHDT; CDR2 reads FYEKMQ (reference sequence). Deletions cut 0 bases from V and 10 bases from J, with 13 bases between. CDR3 DNA: TGTGCCAGCAGCTTAGGGGACAGCCAAGTTCAGTACTTC. This encodes CASSLGDSQVQYF.

The J gene is TRBJ2-1, the V gene TRBV9; D perhaps matches TRBD1 (5 bases). The CDR3 runs to 13 residues. In germline, CDR1 is SGDLS, CDR2 YYNGEE. The V end was cut by 0 bases, the J end by 6 bases, with 7 bases between. The CDR3 coding sequence is TGTGCCAGCAGCGTAGACAGGTTCAATGAGCAGTTCTTC. Its protein is CASSVDRFNEQFF.

The table lists this clone with a few counts. The sample has other DNA sequences that encode this CDR3 too. V usage is TRBV7-2 and J usage is TRBJ2-2, with D possibly matching TRBD1 (6 bases). V lost 3 bases and J lost 5, with 13 bases in between. From germline, CDR1 is SGHTA and CDR2 FQGNSA. The CDR3 is 15 residues long. In DNA form, the CDR3 reads TGTGCCAGCAGCTTCCCCGGGGACATGACCGGGGAGCTGTTTTTT. Translated: CASSFPGDMTGELFF.

This sequence joins TRBV2 and TRBJ2-5; 9 nucleotides match TRBD1. The CDR3 spans 15 residues. Germline-derived CDR1 and CDR2 are SNHLY and FYNNEI. Trimming took 7 bases from V and 3 from J; bases not matched to a gene: 9. Here the CDR3 DNA reads TGTGCCAGCACGGCGGAACAGGGGGCTGAAGAGACCCAGTACTTC. Encoded protein: CASTAEQGAEETQYF.

The chain employs TRBV19 and TRBJ2-2; D is unclear. V gave up 5 bases and J gave up 1 base, with 8 bases separating them. The CDR3 covers 14 residues. Germline loops: CDR1 LNHDA, CDR2 SQIVND (reference sequence). The CDR3: CASSPQRNTGELFF. The CDR3 DNA sequence: TGTGCCAGTAGTCCCCAGCGGAACACCGGGGAGCTGTTTTTT.

The chain employs TRBV28 and TRBJ1-2; 9 nucleotides line up with TRBD1. V lost 6 bases and J lost 4; bases outside the gene matches: 6. Germline loops: CDR1 MDHEN, CDR2 SYDVKM. The CDR3 spans 14 residues. CDR3 amino acids: CASRPGQGSYGYTF. As DNA, the CDR3 is TGTGCCAGCAGGCCGGGACAGGGTTCCTATGGCTACACCTTC.

The genes are TRBV12-5 and TRBJ1-2, with 11 nucleotides matching TRBD1. Germline V CDR1 and CDR2: LGHNT, FRNRAP. The CDR3 spans 16 residues. Trimming took 5 bases from V and 2 from J; bases not matched to a gene: 7. The CDR3 bases are TGTGCTAGTGGTATTAGGACAGGGGGCCAGAACTATGGCTACACCTTC. This sequence encodes CASGIRTGGQNYGYTF.

CDR3 bases: TGTGCCAGCAGCTTGGCGGGCAGGGGGTTGACCGGGGAGCTGTTTTTT. Encoded protein: CASSLAGRGLTGELFF. The chain links TRBV5-4 to TRBJ2-2; 7 nucleotides match TRBD1. From germline, CDR1 is SGHNT and CDR2 YYREEE (reference sequence). V trimming: 0 bases; J trimming: 5 bases; junction bases outside the gene matches: 7. The CDR3 covers 16 residues.

In this sample, this clone turned up a few times. The rearrangement uses TRBV5-5 and TRBJ2-7, with D perhaps matching TRBD1 (9 bases). The V end was cut by 4 bases, the J end by 7 bases, with 18 bases between. CDR1 is SGHKS and CDR2 is YYEKEE in the germline V gene (reference sequence). This CDR3 region has 14 residues. The CDR3, as DNA: TGTGCCAGCAGCGCGGGGGGACAGGGATGGGAGCAGTACTTC. Translation gives CASSAGGQGWEQYF.

The gene calls are TRBV6-6 and TRBJ2-2; D not certain. The CDR3 runs 15 residues. From germline, CDR1 is MNHNY and CDR2 SVGAGI (reference sequence). The V and J ends lost 6 bases and 1 base respectively, with 12 bases between them. CDR3 sequence (DNA): TGTGCCAGCAGCCTCCTCACTGGGAACACCGGGGAGCTGTTTTTT. It specifies CASSLLTGNTGELFF.

This clone was recorded once. The chain links TRBV6-5 to TRBJ1-2; the D is unclear. CDR3 length: 14 amino acids. Germline lookup yields CDR1 MNHEY and CDR2 SVGAGI. The V end was cut by 2 bases, the J end by 6 bases, with 13 bases between. The DNA for the CDR3 is TGTGCCAGCAGTTACAACCTCATGGGAGATGGCTACACCTTC. Translation: CASSYNLMGDGYTF.

There are a few counts of this clone. The chain links TRBV30 to TRBJ2-3; D is uncertain. The CDR3 length is 13 residues. Trimming shortened V by 4 bases and J by 2 bases, and 10 bases separated the two germline ends. Germline CDR1 reads GTSNPN; CDR2 reads SVGIG (reference sequence). CDR3 amino acids: CAWNPPNTDTQYF. The CDR3 DNA is TGTGCCTGGAATCCGCCTAACACAGATACGCAGTATTTT.

The chain carries TRBV29-1 and TRBJ2-2, with 8 bases lining up with TRBD1. V dropped 7 bases and J dropped 5; count of bases not matched to a gene: 6. Germline lookup yields CDR1 SQVTM and CDR2 ANQGSEA. CDR3 length: 13 residues. CDR3 in DNA: TGCAGCGCCAACACAGGGGGGACCGGGGAGCTGTTTTTT. The encoded protein is CSANTGGTGELFF.

The CDR3 nucleotides are TGTGCCAGCAGACTCAGCACTGAAGCTTTCTTT. Protein sequence: CASRLSTEAFF. The chain combines TRBV2 with TRBJ1-1; D is ambiguous. This CDR3 has 11 amino acids. CDR1 is SNHLY and CDR2 is FYNNEI in the germline V gene. Trimming cost V 6 bases and J 4 bases, with 6 bases left between them.

The V call is TRBV19, the J call TRBJ1-1, with D perhaps TRBD1 (6 bases). Trimming took 4 bases from V and 4 from J, leaving 10 bases between them. CDR3 length equals 13 residues. Germline loops: CDR1 LNHDA, CDR2 SQIVND (reference sequence). The CDR3 protein is CASSTLGGTEAFF. The CDR3 coding sequence is TGTGCCAGTAGTACCCTAGGGGGCACTGAAGCTTTCTTT.

The chain combines TRBV28 with TRBJ1-4, with TRBD1 as a possible D gene (6 bases). The germline V gene encodes CDR1 MDHEN and CDR2 SYDVKM. The CDR3 loop spans 17 amino acids. With 4 bases removed from V and 0 bases from J, the gap between germline ends came to 15 bases. The CDR3 DNA sequence: TGTGCCAGCAGTTCGCAAAGGGGGAAGGCAACTAATGAAAAACTGTTTTTT. As protein: CASSSQRGKATNEKLFF.

The V gene is TRBV7-2, the J gene TRBJ2-7, with D uncertain. The CDR3 has 13 residues. V was shortened by 5 bases and J by 3 bases, with 11 bases between the two germline ends. Germline assignment: CDR1 SGHTA and CDR2 FQGNSA. The CDR3: CASSPTPNYEQYF. The CDR3 region has the DNA TGTGCCAGCAGCCCCACCCCCAACTACGAGCAGTACTTC. Supplemented by reference TRBV7-2 and TRBJ2-7, the full variable domain reads GAGVSQSPSNKVTEKGKDVELRCDPISGHTALYWYRQSLGQGLEFLIYFQGNSAPDKSGLPSDRFSAERTGGSVSTLTIQRTQQEDSAVYLCASSPTPNYEQYFGPGTRLTVT.

The chain recombines TRBV6-1 with TRBJ1-1; 7 positions match TRBD1. The germline V gene has CDR1 MNHNS and CDR2 SASEGT. The CDR3 spans 16 residues. J was trimmed by 1 base and V by 2 bases; bases with no gene match: 7. CDR3 nucleotides: TGTGCCAGCAGTGAACCCGGGGGACAGCCGAACACTGAAGCTTTCTTT. As protein: CASSEPGGQPNTEAFF.

This clone was seen a handful of times. V is TRBV7-9 and J is TRBJ2-7, with D possibly being TRBD1 or TRBD2 (5 bases each). The V gene lost 6 bases and the J gene lost 5 bases, with 14 bases spanning the gap. Germline V gene data show CDR1 as SEHNR and CDR2 as FQNEAQ (reference sequence). The CDR3 loop spans 13 amino acids. Written as DNA, the CDR3 is TGTGCCAGCAGATGGGGACCTTCCGACGAGCAGTACTTC. Protein sequence: CASRWGPSDEQYF.

This rearrangement joins TRBV4-2 to TRBJ2-3, with TRBD2 matching over 12 bases. CDR1 and CDR2 (germline): LGHNA, YNFKEQ. J gave up 5 bases and V 0 bases, and 6 bases lay outside the gene matches. CDR3 length equals 17 residues. CDR3 DNA sequence: TGTGCCAGCAGCCAAGACGCTAGCGGGAGGGCCGGAGATACGCAGTATTTT. Protein sequence: CASSQDASGRAGDTQYF.

The CDR3 loop is CASSIEPSTDTQYF. CDR3 nucleotide sequence: TGCGCCAGCAGCATCGAGCCCAGCACAGATACGCAGTATTTT. J is TRBJ2-3 and V is TRBV5-1, with D unclear. The CDR3 has 14 amino acids. V was shortened by 4 bases and J by 0 bases, with 9 bases between the two germline ends. CDR1 and CDR2 (germline): SGHRS, YFSETQ.

The genes are TRBV7-9 and TRBJ2-2; D perhaps matches TRBD1 (8 bases). V was pared by 6 bases and J by 3 bases, with 20 bases between. The CDR3 extends over 17 amino acids. Germline V gene data show CDR1 as SEHNR and CDR2 as FQNEAQ (reference sequence). CDR3 DNA sequence: TGTGCCAGCAGTTATAAAAGGACAGGGAGGGACACCGGGGAGCTGTTTTTT. Its protein product is CASSYKRTGRDTGELFF.

The V and J genes are TRBV29-1 and TRBJ2-5; 13 nucleotides match TRBD2. After removal of 8 bases from V and 5 bases from J, the junction contained 5 bases not matched to a gene. Germline assignment: CDR1 SQVTM and CDR2 ANQGSEA. The CDR3 contains 13 residues. This CDR3 reads CSSGLAGAETQYF. The DNA for the CDR3 is TGCAGCAGTGGACTAGCGGGAGCCGAGACCCAGTACTTC.

The gene calls are TRBV9 and TRBJ2-7, with unresolved D. Germline CDR1 reads SGDLS; CDR2 reads YYNGEE. Trimming removed 0 bases from V and 0 bases from J, with 7 bases in between. This CDR3 region has 14 residues. This CDR3 is CASSVAAVSYEQYF. In DNA form, the CDR3 reads TGTGCCAGCAGCGTAGCAGCAGTCTCCTACGAGCAGTACTTC.